What follows are 21 T cell receptor beta chains derived from one specimen sequenced in a study of blood T cells in healthy people across ages. A J-beta primer mix and a sample-barcoded 5' primer were used in a second PCR of about 6 to 12 cycles. One entry per CDR3 protein, called by TCRdb with MiXCR from the 5' RACE reads. The sample lists about 730,000 distinct CDR3 sequences; 40% to 45% were seen once. The sequenced sample consisted of blood. Receptors originate from a woman in her sixties or seventies in good health.

This clonotype occurred a few times. The DNA for the CDR3 is TGCAGCGTTGAAACCGCCGGGACGGGGAAGGGGCATGGCTACACCTTC. It yields the protein CSVETAGTGKGHGYTF. The chain joins TRBV29-1 to TRBJ1-2, with D tentatively TRBD1 (5 bases). Trimming cost V 2 bases and J 6 bases, with 22 bases left between them. The length of the CDR3 is 16 residues. Germline values: CDR1 SQVTM, CDR2 ANQGSEA.

This clonotype was found once. The rearrangement joins TRBV20-1 to TRBJ2-7; the D gene is possibly TRBD2 (6 bases). In germline, CDR1 is DFQATT, CDR2 SNEGSKA (reference sequence). V lost 5 bases, J lost 2 bases, and 19 bases lay in between. CDR3 length: 15 residues. CDR3 region: CSAEEEGPLAYEQYF. The CDR3 bases are TGCAGTGCTGAGGAGGAGGGGCCCTTAGCCTACGAGCAGTACTTC.

The chain joins TRBV4-2 to TRBJ2-1; D unresolved. V was trimmed by 0 bases and J by 1 base, leaving 10 bases between them. The CDR3 extends over 16 amino acids. Germline V gives CDR1 LGHNA, CDR2 YNFKEQ. The CDR3 sequence: CASSQEISSSYNEQFF. The CDR3 bases are TGTGCCAGCAGCCAAGAAATATCGTCTTCCTACAATGAGCAGTTCTTC.

The CDR3 loop is CASRSQLVQFF. As DNA, the CDR3 is TGTGCCAGCAGGAGCCAGCTCGTTCAGTTCTTC. The chain employs TRBV27 and TRBJ2-1, with D uncertain. The CDR3 contains 11 residues. CDR1 and CDR2 (germline): MNHEY, SMNVEV (reference sequence). Trimming shortened V by 6 bases and J by 13 bases, and 13 bases separated the two germline ends.

V usage is TRBV18 and J usage is TRBJ1-5, with a weak D call TRBD1 (6 bases). Germline assignment: CDR1 KGHSH and CDR2 LQKENI. This CDR3 is built from 18 residues. Trimming left V 0 bases short and J 2 bases short, with 17 bases between. Here the CDR3 reads CASSPPSGTRSGNQPQHF. In DNA form, the CDR3 reads TGTGCCAGCTCACCACCATCCGGGACACGGTCGGGCAATCAGCCCCAGCATTTT.

The chain recombines TRBV18 with TRBJ2-1; 9 bases fit TRBD2. The length of the CDR3 is 18 residues. With 2 bases clipped from V and 7 bases from J, the junction kept 15 bases outside the gene matches. Germline CDR1 reads KGHSH; CDR2 reads LQKENI. The CDR3 coding sequence is TGTGCCAGCTCACCATACGCTAGCGGGACGAAGGCGGGTAATGAGCAGTTCTTC. Translated: CASSPYASGTKAGNEQFF.

Details on this clonotype: This could be a read error, since a much larger clone is one nucleotide away. The chain links TRBV7-6 to TRBJ1-4; D uncertain. Germline values: CDR1 SGHVS, CDR2 FNYEAQ. This CDR3 spans 17 amino acids. The V end lost 2 bases, the J end lost 6 bases, and 19 bases lay between the germline ends. The CDR3 nucleotides read TGTGCCAGCAGCTTACGTACGCCCCTGATGCCTGATGAAAAACTGTTTTTT. It codes for CASSLRTPLMPDEKLFF.

The chain recombines TRBV4-3 with TRBJ2-1; 8 nucleotides line up with TRBD1. The CDR3 spans 17 residues. V shed 0 bases and J 3 bases; nucleotides not matched to a gene: 7. Germline values: CDR1 LGHNA, CDR2 YSLEER. CDR3 loop: CASSQDSLGQVYNEQFF. The DNA of the CDR3 is TGCGCCAGCAGCCAAGATAGCTTGGGACAGGTCTACAATGAGCAGTTCTTC.

The J gene is TRBJ2-1, the V gene TRBV27; 11 bases fit TRBD2. The CDR3 runs to 16 residues. V trimming: 5 bases; J trimming: 3 bases; junction bases outside the gene matches: 6. The germline V gene has CDR1 MNHEY and CDR2 SMNVEV (reference sequence). The CDR3 region is CASSGRTSGYYNEQFF. Written as DNA, the CDR3 is TGTGCCAGCAGTGGGCGGACTAGCGGGTACTACAATGAGCAGTTCTTC.

This clonotype was seen a few times. For the CDR3, the DNA is TGTGCCAGCAGCCGCGGACAGGGGGAAGCTTTCTTT. Translating it yields CASSRGQGEAFF. This chain links TRBV3-1 with TRBJ1-1; TRBD1 matches 9 bases. This CDR3 spans 12 amino acids. Per germline, CDR1 LGHDT and CDR2 YNNKEL (reference sequence). The ends lost 4 bases at V and 8 bases at J; junction bases unmatched: 2.

The chain combines TRBV27 with TRBJ1-1; D unresolved. Germline V gene lookup returns CDR1 MNHEY and CDR2 SMNVEV (reference sequence). Trimming shortened V by 6 bases and J by 0 bases, and 11 bases separated the two germline ends. This CDR3 has 14 amino acids. Here the CDR3 DNA reads TGTGCCAGCAGCCGGCGTACGGTGAACACTGAAGCTTTCTTT. Protein product: CASSRRTVNTEAFF.

This sequence joins TRBV5-1 and TRBJ2-7, with D perhaps being TRBD1 or TRBD2 (5 bases each). Trimming stripped 0 bases from V and 5 bases from J, with 15 bases between. CDR3 length equals 15 residues. Looked up from germline, CDR1 is SGHRS and CDR2 is YFSETQ. The CDR3 coding sequence is TGCGCCAGCAGCTTGGGAGGGGCAGGTGTCGACGAGCAGTACTTC. It translates to CASSLGGAGVDEQYF.

The chain carries TRBV20-1 and TRBJ2-4; the D gene is possibly TRBD1 (6 bases). The end of the DNA aligns better with TRBJ2-7, so the J call may be wrong. From germline, CDR1 is DFQATT and CDR2 SNEGSKA (reference sequence). The CDR3 is 13 amino acids. The chain's CDR3 is CSARKGVTYEQYF. As DNA, the CDR3 is TGCAGTGCTAGAAAGGGGGTGACCTACGAGCAGTACTTC.

This clonotype turned up a few times. The V gene is TRBV7-6, the J gene TRBJ2-7; maybe TRBD1 (6 bases). Germline-derived CDR1 and CDR2 are SGHVS and FNYEAQ. V lost 2 bases to trimming and J lost 3 bases, with 14 bases between them. This CDR3 contains 15 residues. CDR3 in amino acids: CASSLKPGVVYEQYF. CDR3 in DNA: TGTGCCAGCAGCTTAAAACCAGGGGTTGTCTACGAGCAGTACTTC.

The CDR3, as DNA: TGTGCCATCAGTGATTTGATGGGGGGGCCCCAGGCCCAGTACTTC. Its protein is CAISDLMGGPQAQYF. The rearrangement uses TRBV10-3 and TRBJ2-5; perhaps TRBD2 as D (7 bases). This CDR3 spans 15 amino acids. Trimming removed 3 bases at V and 9 bases at J, with 20 bases between. Per germline, CDR1 ENHRY and CDR2 SYGVKD.

This clonotype was observed a handful of times. The chain recombines TRBV21-1 with TRBJ2-7; whether TRBD1, the table's D call, matches the DNA was not checked. TRBV21-1 is flagged as a pseudogene. The CDR3 covers 17 residues. Here the CDR3 reads CASSNGLHRDGSYEQYF. CDR3 coding DNA: TGTGCCAGCAGCAACGGTCTCCACCGGGACGGATCCTACGAGCAGTACTTC.

This clonotype was picked up a small number of times. The chain couples TRBV14 to TRBJ1-2; D is undetermined. Trimming shortened V by 0 bases and J by 8 bases, and 13 bases separated the two germline ends. The CDR3 length is 14 residues. Germline CDR1 reads SGHDN; CDR2 reads FVKESK. Written as DNA, the CDR3 is TGTGCCAGCAGCCAAGATCGAACTTACGGAGGCTACACCTTC. This sequence encodes CASSQDRTYGGYTF.

A remark on this clonotype: A read error may be the cause here, since a much bigger clone is one base away. The chain is built from TRBV20-1 and TRBJ2-1; D not certain. The CDR3 length is 15 residues. The germline V gene encodes CDR1 DFQATT and CDR2 SNEGSKA (reference sequence). The CDR3 sequence is CGARHPSSSYNEQFF. For the CDR3, the DNA is TGCGGTGCTAGACACCCTTCAAGCTCCTACAATGAGCAGTTCTTC.

This clonotype has just one count. The chain employs TRBV7-2 and TRBJ2-3; D perhaps matches TRBD2 (7 bases). Germline V lookup: CDR1 SGHTA, CDR2 FQGNSA. V lost 2 bases to trimming and J lost 1 base, with 19 bases between them. The CDR3 totals 18 residues. The CDR3 DNA is TGTGCCAGCAGCTTATGGGGGCAGACTAGCCTCGGCACAGATACGCAGTATTTT. This encodes CASSLWGQTSLGTDTQYF.

This clonotype appeared a single time. One end of the junction fails to match germline, which may point to a read error. The chain recombines TRBV9 with TRBJ1-2, with D unresolved. CDR3 length: 13 residues. In germline, CDR1 is SGDLS, CDR2 YYNGEE. The CDR3 coding sequence is TGTGCCAGCAGCGTGTCCCGGGTTTATGGCCACACCTTC. As protein: CASSVSRVYGHTF.

The chain carries TRBV3-1 and TRBJ1-1, with D uncertain. Germline V gene lookup returns CDR1 LGHDT and CDR2 YNNKEL (reference sequence). The germline V and J ends were trimmed by 3 bases and 1 base, with 9 bases remaining between them. This CDR3 spans 14 amino acids. CDR3 nucleotide sequence: TGTGCCAGCAGCCACCAAGCGGGGAACACTGAAGCTTTCTTT. Translation: CASSHQAGNTEAFF.